The 11 T cell receptor beta chains presented below share a single source sample, sequenced in a study of T cell clones after liver transplantation. TCRdb's copy holds only in-frame clones and misses some; the assay was immunoSEQ multiplex PCR. Among about 120,000 clones, less than 95% were seen once, and the ten largest hold around 0.86%. This specimen was CD4+ T cells from blood, taken 12 months after liver transplant. The origin of the receptors is a human patient who received a liver transplant. Some T cells may possibly be graft donor cells.

This chain uses TRBV10-3 with TRBJ2-2; 8 bases align to TRBD2. V dropped 10 bases and J dropped 3; count of bases not matched to a gene: 16. CDR3 length: 17 amino acids. Looked up from germline, CDR1 is ENHRY and CDR2 is SYGVKD. CDR3 DNA sequence: TGTGCCACCCTGCCTAGCGGGCCAAAAGGGGACACCGGGGAGCTGTTTTTT. Amino acids: CATLPSGPKGDTGELFF.

This clone was found once. The V and J genes are TRBV4-2 and TRBJ2-7; possibly TRBD2 for D (6 bases). The CDR3 runs 16 residues. The germline V and J ends were trimmed by 1 base and 0 bases, with 13 bases remaining between them. Germline loops: CDR1 LGHNA, CDR2 YNFKEQ. This CDR3 is CASSQGLAESSYEQYF. The CDR3 DNA reads TGTGCCAGCAGCCAAGGGTTAGCGGAAAGCTCCTACGAGCAGTACTTC.

The rearrangement uses TRBV13 and TRBJ2-2; D is possibly TRBD2 (6 bases). Deletions cut 6 bases from V and 1 base from J, with 30 bases between. CDR1 and CDR2 (germline): PRHDT, FYEKMQ (reference sequence). This CDR3 contains 21 residues. CDR3 coding DNA: TGTGCCAGCAGGGCCCCCAGGAGGGGAGCGGATCATCCGGGGAACACCGGGGAGCTGTTTTTT. Translated, it gives CASRAPRRGADHPGNTGELFF. The full variable domain, in which reference TRBV13 and TRBJ2-2 provide the parts outside the CDR3, is AAGVIQSPRHLIKEKRETATLKCYPIPRHDTVYWYQQGPGQDPQFLISFYEKMQSDKGSIPDRFSAQQFSDYHSELNMSSLELGDSALYFCASRAPRRGADHPGNTGELFFGEGSRLTVL.

The genes are TRBV28 and TRBJ2-7; 8 nucleotides line up with TRBD2. CDR3 length: 15 amino acids. Germline CDR1 reads MDHEN; CDR2 reads SYDVKM. V gave up 5 bases and J gave up 9 bases; unmatched junction bases: 15. CDR3 nucleotide sequence: TGTGCCAGCAGTCCTTGGGATAGCGGGACTAAGGGGCAGTACTTC. This codes for CASSPWDSGTKGQYF.

The chain carries TRBV14 and TRBJ2-3; no clear D gene. This CDR3 spans 12 amino acids. With 1 base removed from V and 7 bases from J, the gap between germline ends came to 6 bases. The V gene's germline CDR1 is SGHDN and CDR2 FVKESK. The CDR3 here is CASSQGGYTQYF. CDR3 nucleotides: TGTGCCAGCAGCCAAGGGGGTTATACGCAGTATTTT.

The chain employs TRBV11-3 and TRBJ1-3, with D hard to call. The CDR3 runs 15 residues. Trimming stripped 3 bases from V and 0 bases from J, with 9 bases between. The germline CDR1 and CDR2 sequences are SGHNT and YENEEA. For the CDR3, the DNA is TGTGCCAGCAGCTTTAAGGGCCTCTCTGGAAACACCATATATTTT. Protein product: CASSFKGLSGNTIYF.

The chain recombines TRBV6-1 with TRBJ1-1; 7 nucleotides match TRBD1. V shed 8 bases and J 4 bases; nucleotides not matched to a gene: 13. This CDR3 contains 15 residues. Germline CDR1 is MNHNS and CDR2 is SASEGT. The CDR3 nucleotides are TGTGCCAGCTCGGATAGGGGGCATCGGGTCACTGAAGCTTTCTTT. It yields the protein CASSDRGHRVTEAFF.

The chain combines TRBV5-7 with TRBJ2-3, with 7 bases aligning to TRBD1. TRBV5-7 is treated as an ORF (open reading frame) with a function not yet certain. With 4 bases clipped from V and 0 bases from J, the junction kept 2 bases outside the gene matches. The CDR3 consists of 14 residues. CDR3: CASSRTGSTDTQYF. The CDR3 DNA reads as TGTGCCAGCAGCAGGACAGGCAGCACAGATACGCAGTATTTT.

This sequence joins TRBV7-3 and TRBJ2-5, with TRBD1 as a possible D gene (6 bases). Germline CDR1 SGHTA, CDR2 FQGTGA. The V end was cut by 5 bases, the J end by 2 bases, with 9 bases between. This CDR3 is built from 13 residues. CDR3 sequence reads: CASSPGTQETQYF. CDR3 nucleotide sequence: TGTGCCAGCAGCCCCGGGACACAAGAGACCCAGTACTTC.

The chain carries TRBV4-2 and TRBJ2-7, with D possibly matching TRBD2 (6 bases). Germline V gene data show CDR1 as LGHNA and CDR2 as YNFKEQ. This CDR3 region has 13 residues. V dropped 5 bases and J dropped 9 bases, with 17 bases sitting between them. The CDR3 here is CASSERVTLRQYF. The CDR3 bases are TGTGCCAGCAGCGAGCGGGTTACCCTACGGCAGTACTTC.

The chain combines TRBV30 with TRBJ2-6; D call uncertain. V lost 0 bases, J lost 0 bases, and 6 bases lay in between. The CDR3 loop spans 15 amino acids. CDR1 is GTSNPN, CDR2 SVGIG, per germline (reference sequence). The CDR3 DNA sequence: TGTGCCTGGAGTGTGTCCAGCTCTGGGGCCAACGTCCTGACTTTC. It specifies CAWSVSSSGANVLTF.